This entry concerns a single T cell receptor beta chain. Using immunoSEQ multiplex PCR, the repertoire was profiled, and TCRdb retains in-frame clones only, with some absent. The repertoire consists of approximately 2.5 million clones, with around nine tenths occurring once and the leading ten covering 0.13% to 0.15%. The J segment lost 3 bases and the V segment lost 1 base, leaving 8 bases of the junction unmatched. The CDR3 extends over 17 amino acids. The V gene's germline CDR1 is SEHNR and CDR2 FQNEAQ (reference sequence). The data are from a study of shared clonotypes between healthy human individuals. Turning to the study itself: A donor's plate count was three for CD4 naive and three for CD4 memory; CD8 naive had two and CD8 memory one.

The sample comprised naive CD4+ T cells sorted from blood. Subset specified: CD45RA+ positively selected. This chain joins TRBV7-9 and TRBJ2-1, with 8 bases fitting TRBD2. This TCR was recovered from a man between 18 and 29 years old in good health. The CDR3 nucleotides read TGTGCCAGCAGCTTAGGTGCGGGACTAGACCTCTACAATGAGCAGTTCTTC. This encodes CASSLGAGLDLYNEQFF.